Presented here are 5 T cell receptor beta chains from one specimen sequenced in a study of T cells in Graves' hyperthyroidism and ophthalmopathy. The TCR beta CDR3 regions underwent amplification using RNA transcripts as the source. HTBI primers drove first-round RT-PCR of the TCR CDR3. MiXCR, applied by TCRdb to the multiplex PCR reads, yields one record per CDR3 protein. The sample has 700,000 or so distinct CDR3 sequences, roughly 15% seen once. Sequenced: blood. Every receptor here comes from a man aged 18 to 35 with Graves' hyperthyroidism.

The chain is built from TRBV5-1 and TRBJ1-1, with 7 positions matching TRBD1. After removal of 5 bases from V and 1 base from J, the junction contained 5 bases not matched to a gene. Germline loops: CDR1 SGHRS, CDR2 YFSETQ. This CDR3 spans 14 amino acids. The CDR3 region has the DNA TGCGCCAGCAGTAGGGACAGCTGGAACACTGAAGCTTTCTTT. Its translation is CASSRDSWNTEAFF. Full variable domain (rest looked up from reference TRBV5-1 and TRBJ1-1): KAGVTQTPRYLIKTRGQQVTLSCSPISGHRSVSWYQQTPGQGLQFLFEYFSETQRNKGNFPGRFSGRQFSNSRSEMNVSTLELGDSALYLCASSRDSWNTEAFFGQGTRLTVV.

The chain is built from TRBV19 and TRBJ2-7; TRBD1 matches 8 bases. CDR1 is LNHDA, CDR2 SQIVND, per germline (reference sequence). CDR3 length: 15 amino acids. The J segment lost 5 bases and the V segment lost 4 bases, leaving 10 bases of the junction unmatched. Written as DNA, the CDR3 is TGTGCCAGTAGTAAAATCGCCGGGACAGGCAACGAGCAGTACTTC. Translation: CASSKIAGTGNEQYF. The variable domain in full, with the rest retrieved from reference TRBV19 and TRBJ2-7, is DGGITQSPKYLFRKEGQNVTLSCEQNLNHDAMYWYRQDPGQGLRLIYYSQIVNDFQKGDIAEGYSVSREKKESFPLTVTSAQKNPTAFYLCASSKIAGTGNEQYFGPGTRLTVT.

In this sample, this clonotype turned up many times. The V gene is TRBV28, the J gene TRBJ2-6; 9 nucleotides agree with TRBD2. V shed 2 bases and J 4 bases; nucleotides not matched to a gene: 6. This CDR3 is 17 amino acids long. Germline V lookup: CDR1 MDHEN, CDR2 SYDVKM. In DNA, the CDR3 is TGTGCCAGCAGTTTAACTAGCGGGTCGGCCGGGGCCAACGTCCTGACTTTC. Its protein product is CASSLTSGSAGANVLTF.

The chain links TRBV9 to TRBJ2-4, with unresolved D. In germline, CDR1 is SGDLS, CDR2 YYNGEE. Trimming removed 3 bases at V and 2 bases at J, with 6 bases between. This CDR3 comprises 13 residues. CDR3 in amino acids: CASSESPKNIQYF. The CDR3 region has the DNA TGTGCCAGCAGCGAAAGCCCCAAAAACATTCAGTACTTC.

In its sample, this clonotype was seen many times. The J gene is TRBJ2-1, the V gene TRBV5-1; D not certain. The CDR3 has 12 residues. V dropped 4 bases and J dropped 10 bases, with 12 bases sitting between them. The V gene's germline CDR1 is SGHRS and CDR2 YFSETQ. The CDR3 is CASSTMGNEQFF. The CDR3 DNA reads TGCGCCAGCAGCACTATGGGAAACGAGCAGTTCTTC.